These 10 T cell receptor beta chains were all obtained from the same sample, sequenced in a study of PD-L1 blockade in urothelial cancer. Libraries were prepared by immunoSEQ multiplex PCR; TCRdb keeps only in-frame clonotypes and omits some of them. The table includes 45,000 to 55,000 clones, about 85% detected once. Time point of the sample: peripheral blood 6 weeks after treatment start. Specimen: PBMCs, collected around atezolizumab (anti-PD-L1) treatment. The receptors stem from a man over 45 with urothelial cancer.

The V gene is TRBV27, the J gene TRBJ2-5; maybe TRBD1 (6 bases). Germline V gives CDR1 MNHEY, CDR2 SMNVEV (reference sequence). With 5 bases removed from V and 4 bases from J, the gap between germline ends came to 14 bases. The CDR3 has 14 amino acids. The CDR3 region has the DNA TGTGCCAGCAGTGCCTACAGGGTGGGAGAGACCCAGTACTTC. Translating gives CASSAYRVGETQYF.

J is TRBJ2-2 and V is TRBV6-5; D not certain. The CDR3 is 13 residues long. In germline, CDR1 is MNHEY, CDR2 SVGAGI. V dropped 4 bases and J dropped 6 bases, with 9 bases sitting between them. CDR3 loop: CASSSAGAGELFF. CDR3 DNA sequence: TGTGCCAGCAGTTCGGCAGGTGCCGGGGAGCTGTTTTTT.

The chain couples TRBV7-9 to TRBJ2-1, with 10 bases that match TRBD2. The V segment lost 2 bases and the J segment 8 bases; nucleotides outside the gene matches: 12. CDR3 length: 17 amino acids. Germline V lookup: CDR1 SEHNR, CDR2 FQNEAQ (reference sequence). The CDR3 loop reads CASSLTERASGSDEQFF. CDR3 coding DNA: TGTGCCAGCAGCTTAACCGAAAGGGCTAGCGGGAGTGATGAGCAGTTCTTC.

V is TRBV4-3 and J is TRBJ2-3, with D perhaps matching TRBD2 (6 bases). CDR1 and CDR2 from the germline V gene are LGHNA and YSLEER. The CDR3 consists of 16 residues. Trimming pared 3 bases from V and 3 bases from J, leaving 16 bases between. CDR3 sequence reads: CASSHGTLATTDTQYF. CDR3 bases: TGCGCCAGCAGCCACGGGACCCTAGCGACGACAGATACGCAGTATTTT.

The chain is built from TRBV15 and TRBJ2-7; no reliable D call. The CDR3 is 16 residues long. V dropped 0 bases and J dropped 6 bases, with 18 bases sitting between them. The germline CDR1 and CDR2 sequences are LNHNV and YYDKDF (reference sequence). The CDR3 here is CATSREKRGGAREQYF. The CDR3 DNA reads as TGTGCCACCAGCAGAGAGAAACGTGGCGGCGCGCGCGAGCAGTACTTC.

The V and J genes are TRBV6-5 and TRBJ2-5, with D possibly TRBD2 on 6 matching bases. The CDR3 is 14 residues long. Germline-derived CDR1 and CDR2 are MNHEY and SVGAGI. V gave up 6 bases and J gave up 5 bases, with 16 bases separating them. CDR3 residues: CASRGRGPWETQYF. CDR3 nucleotide sequence: TGTGCCAGCAGGGGGCGGGGCCCATGGGAGACCCAGTACTTC.

The chain joins TRBV7-7 to TRBJ2-7, with D possibly matching TRBD1 (6 bases). V shed 5 bases and J shed 5 bases, with 13 bases lying between them. Germline values: CDR1 SSHAT, CDR2 FNYEAQ (reference sequence). CDR3 length: 13 amino acids. The CDR3 is CASSRTEANEQYF. The DNA for the CDR3 is TGTGCCAGCAGCCGGACAGAGGCTAACGAGCAGTACTTC.

The chain is built from TRBV11-2 and TRBJ2-7, with TRBD2 matching over 8 bases. CDR1 SGHAT and CDR2 FQNNGV come from the germline V gene. This CDR3 region has 15 residues. V trimming: 5 bases; J trimming: 3 bases; junction bases outside the gene matches: 9. The DNA of the CDR3 is TGTGCCAGCAGCCCCGAAGCGGGGGTCGGCTACGAGCAGTACTTC. This sequence encodes CASSPEAGVGYEQYF.

The J gene is TRBJ2-3, the V gene TRBV7-2; 14 nucleotides align to TRBD2. The germline gives CDR1 SGHTA, CDR2 FQGNSA. The J segment lost 1 base and the V segment lost 5 bases, leaving 2 bases of the junction unmatched. This CDR3 is 16 amino acids long. DNA of the CDR3: TGTGCCAGCAGCCCGGGACTAGCGGGGGGCACAGATACGCAGTATTTT. Translation: CASSPGLAGGTDTQYF.

V usage is TRBV25-1 and J usage is TRBJ2-7; tentatively, D is TRBD1 (6 bases). V was shortened by 3 bases and J by 3 bases, with 9 bases between the two germline ends. The CDR3 spans 13 residues. Germline V gene lookup returns CDR1 MGHDK and CDR2 SYGVNS. The CDR3 region has the DNA TGTGCCAGCAGTGATCAGGGGATCTACGAGCAGTACTTC. Its protein product is CASSDQGIYEQYF.